This TCR beta chain was recovered during a study of shared clonotypes between healthy human individuals. HIV-negative, healthy adults without recent acute infections or vaccinations were the donors. The authors divided CD4+ cells into CD45RA+ naive and CD45RA-negative memory subsets. Study outcomes and limitations: The sampled material consisted only of blood, and tissue repertoires are likely to differ. The generation probabilities recorded for non-shared clonotypes fell below those of clonotypes shared by all four donors.

The repertoire was sequenced with immunoSEQ multiplex PCR; TCRdb's copy has only in-frame clones and lacks some. This table holds 2 million to 2.5 million clones, more than 90% found once. In germline, CDR1 is SGHRS, CDR2 YFSETQ. The CDR3 runs 15 residues. V was shortened by 6 bases and J by 0 bases, with 15 bases between the two germline ends. About this clone: Its antigen is as yet unknown.

The V call is TRBV5-1, the J call TRBJ1-1, with a tentative D call TRBD1 (6 bases). Material: naive CD4+ T cells sorted from blood. Subset described: CD45RA+ positively selected. The TCR comes from a man between 18 and 35 years old in good health. The CDR3 coding sequence is TGCGCCAGCACACCTCAGGGGCCGTTGAACACTGAAGCTTTCTTT. Amino acid sequence: CASTPQGPLNTEAFF.